The rows below give T cell receptor beta chains drawn from one sample of a study of OX40 agonist ivuxolimab in advanced cancers. Clones were read by immunoSEQ multiplex PCR, and TCRdb kept only the in-frame ones, dropping some. The table records around 87,000 clones, 85% to 95% of them present only once. The specimen was CD4+ or CD8+ T cells sorted from blood, collected in a trial of the OX40 agonist ivuxolimab. The receptors stem from an adult with an advanced solid tumor such as melanoma, head and neck, liver or kidney cancer. Each CDR3 is given with its conserved first and last residue. Fields, in order: V gene, D gene, clone size, J gene, CDR3 protein, CDR3 DNA. D genes are given only for firm matches. Size tells how often a clone was seen (once, few, many) or the class of an expanded clone, and some rows leave it out.

TRBV19	-	-	TRBJ1-2	CASTDLEINGYTF	TGTGCCAGTACCGATCTAGAAATTAATGGCTACACCTTC
TRBV28	TRBD1	-	TRBJ2-5	CASSPADRGQETQYF	TGTGCCAGCAGTCCCGCGGACAGGGGGCAAGAGACCCAGTACTTC
TRBV4-1	-	-	TRBJ1-1	CASSQRGTSNTEAFF	TGCGCCAGCAGCCAACGAGGCACTTCGAACACTGAAGCTTTCTTT
TRBV10-2	-	once	TRBJ2-3	CASSESVFTDTQYF	TGCGCCAGCAGTGAGTCAGTGTTCACAGATACGCAGTATTTT
TRBV28	-	-	TRBJ1-5	CASSSRQYSNQPQHF	TGTGCCAGCAGTTCCCGACAGTATAGCAATCAGCCCCAGCATTTT
TRBV18	TRBD2	-	TRBJ2-7	CASSPSGGPLPTYEQYF	TGTGCCAGCTCGCCCAGCGGGGGTCCCCTCCCTACCTACGAGCAGTACTTC
TRBV5-1	-	-	TRBJ1-2	CASSLGLAGPGYGYTF	TGCGCCAGCAGCTTGGGATTAGCGGGGCCCGGGTATGGCTACACCTTC
TRBV7-9	-	-	TRBJ1-2	CASSFLQPPGTF	TGTGCCAGCAGCTTTCTCCAGCCCCCAGGCACCTTC
TRBV5-8	TRBD1	-	TRBJ1-5	CASSFNRDREQPQHF	TGTGCCAGCAGCTTTAACCGGGACAGGGAACAGCCCCAGCATTTT
TRBV28	TRBD1	-	TRBJ1-2	CASSESPGQGSLLYGYTF	TGTGCCAGCAGCGAAAGCCCGGGACAGGGTTCCCTACTGTATGGCTACACCTTC
TRBV19	-	-	TRBJ2-7	CASSGRATPYEQYF	TGTGCCAGTAGTGGCAGGGCCACCCCGTACGAGCAGTACTTC
TRBV25-1	TRBD2	once	TRBJ2-2	CASSESLAGNTGELFF	TGTGCCAGCAGTGAATCACTAGCGGGTAACACCGGGGAGCTGTTTTTT
TRBV27	TRBD1	-	TRBJ1-3	CASSPGTGSIGNTIYF	TGTGCCAGCAGCCCGGGGACAGGGTCAATTGGAAACACCATATATTTT
TRBV9	-	-	TRBJ1-6	CASSPGGSYNSPLHF	TGTGCCAGCAGCCCAGGAGGGTCCTATAATTCACCCCTCCACTTT
TRBV7-2	-	-	TRBJ2-3	CASSLEATRRKSDTQYF	TGTGCCAGCAGCTTAGAGGCGACTAGGAGAAAATCAGATACGCAGTATTTT
TRBV19	TRBD2	-	TRBJ2-1	CATLSGTSFSEQFF	TGTGCCACCCTTTCCGGGACTAGTTTTAGTGAGCAGTTCTTC
TRBV29-1	-	once	TRBJ1-2	CSVGYAGALNYGYTF	TGCAGCGTTGGTTATGCGGGGGCCCTAAACTATGGCTACACCTTC
TRBV6-5	TRBD1	-	TRBJ2-5	CASSYTGGYETQYF	TGTGCCAGCAGTTACACAGGGGGCTACGAGACCCAGTACTTC
TRBV7-9	TRBD1	-	TRBJ2-3	CATPGEGAPSDTQYF	TGTGCCACCCCGGGCGAGGGGGCTCCTTCAGATACGCAGTATTTT
TRBV15	-	-	TRBJ2-3	CATGVAFTDTQYF	TGTGCCACCGGGGTAGCGTTCACAGATACGCAGTATTTT
TRBV19	-	few	TRBJ1-1	CASTQGLMNTEAFF	TGTGCCAGTACGCAGGGGTTAATGAACACTGAAGCTTTCTTT
TRBV28	-	-	TRBJ2-1	CASSLTVTYNEQFF	TGTGCCAGCAGTTTGACAGTGACCTACAATGAGCAGTTCTTC
TRBV27	-	-	TRBJ1-2	CASSLSRNYGYTF	TGTGCCAGCAGTTTATCCCGGAACTATGGCTACACCTTC
TRBV27	-	-	TRBJ1-2	CASSLSRGSYGYTF	TGTGCCAGCAGTTTATCGCGGGGTAGCTATGGCTACACCTTC
TRBV5-4	-	-	TRBJ2-1	CATEGSSGHRSYNEQFF	TGTGCCACCGAAGGTTCGAGCGGGCACCGCTCCTACAATGAGCAGTTCTTC
TRBV29-1	-	-	TRBJ2-1	CNHTRHNEQFF	TGCAACCACACGCGGCACAATGAGCAGTTCTTC
TRBV27	TRBD1	once	TRBJ2-1	CASSPLPGQSYNEQFF	TGTGCCAGCAGTCCGCTACCGGGACAGTCCTACAATGAGCAGTTCTTC
TRBV7-9	-	-	TRBJ1-1	CASSLPSLSTEAFF	TGTGCCAGCAGCTTACCCTCCCTTAGCACTGAAGCTTTCTTT
TRBV28	TRBD1	-	TRBJ1-6	CASSLGQGDLRSPLHF	TGTGCCAGCAGTTTAGGGCAGGGGGATTTGCGATCACCCCTCCACTTT
TRBV27	-	-	TRBJ2-1	CASSPVIYSYNEQFF	TGTGCCAGCAGTCCCGTCATATACTCCTACAATGAGCAGTTCTTC
TRBV6-1	TRBD2	-	TRBJ2-1	CASSAYSFGLAEYNEQFF	TGTGCCAGCAGTGCGTACTCGTTCGGACTAGCGGAGTACAATGAGCAGTTCTTC
TRBV19	TRBD1	-	TRBJ1-2	CASRPEGAGYGYTF	TGTGCCAGCCGCCCGGAGGGGGCAGGATATGGCTACACCTTC
TRBV27	-	-	TRBJ1-5	CASSLAGGPQPQHF	TGTGCCAGCAGTCTAGCAGGCGGCCCTCAGCCCCAGCATTTT
TRBV19	-	-	TRBJ1-4	CASGGVGTNEKLFF	TGTGCCAGTGGGGGGGTCGGGACTAATGAAAAACTGTTTTTT
TRBV11-2	-	-	TRBJ2-7	CASSLFENEQYF	TGTGCCAGCAGCTTATTTGAAAACGAGCAGTACTTC
TRBV7-2	TRBD1	-	TRBJ2-1	CASSLERTGGDEQFF	TGTGCCAGCAGCTTAGAAAGGACAGGGGGCGATGAGCAGTTCTTC
TRBV12-5	-	-	TRBJ2-3	CASGTQWGDTQYF	TGTGCTAGTGGAACCCAATGGGGAGATACGCAGTATTTT
TRBV9	-	-	TRBJ2-3	CASSTREYPTDTQYF	TGTGCCAGCAGCACCCGGGAGTACCCCACAGATACGCAGTATTTT
TRBV7-2	TRBD2	-	TRBJ2-7	CASSSGLAGGGSYEQYF	TGTGCCAGCAGCTCCGGACTAGCGGGAGGAGGTTCTTACGAGCAGTACTTC
TRBV6-6	-	-	TRBJ1-4	CASSFYRESEKLFF	TGTGCCAGCAGTTTTTACAGGGAGAGTGAAAAACTGTTTTTT
TRBV7-9	-	-	TRBJ2-1	CASSSSAGTTPLTYNEQFF	TGTGCCAGCAGCTCTTCCGCCGGGACAACCCCTTTAACCTACAATGAGCAGTTCTTC
TRBV5-8	-	-	TRBJ1-2	CASSLVLGQNYGYTF	TGTGCCAGCAGCTTGGTCCTCGGACAGAACTATGGCTACACCTTC
TRBV27	TRBD2	-	TRBJ2-5	CASSSNSGGTQETQYF	TGTGCCAGCAGTTCTAATAGCGGGGGCACCCAAGAGACCCAGTACTTC
TRBV5-6	-	-	TRBJ1-1	CASSFPRGLMNTEAFF	TGTGCCAGCAGCTTCCCCAGGGGACTTATGAACACTGAAGCTTTCTTT
TRBV4-1	-	once	TRBJ1-5	CASSQDGVQPQHF	TGCGCCAGCAGCCAAGATGGAGTACAGCCCCAGCATTTT
TRBV6-5	-	-	TRBJ1-1	CASRRDRLNTEAFF	TGTGCCAGCAGACGCGACAGGTTGAACACTGAAGCTTTCTTT
TRBV21-1	-	once	TRBJ2-7	CASSKVLGGSYEQYF	TGTGCCAGCAGCAAAGTGTTGGGCGGATCCTACGAGCAGTACTTC
TRBV5-4	-	-	TRBJ2-7	CASSLWPPEDSPSYEQYF	TGTGCCAGCAGCTTGTGGCCGCCAGAGGATTCCCCCTCCTACGAGCAGTACTTC
TRBV13	TRBD2	once	TRBJ2-7	CASSSAGGRYYEQYF	TGTGCCAGCAGCTCTGCGGGGGGGCGCTACTACGAGCAGTACTTC
TRBV10-1	-	-	TRBJ2-5	CASSESTWETQYF	TGCGCCAGCAGTGAGTCGACGTGGGAGACCCAGTACTTC
TRBV6-5	TRBD2	-	TRBJ2-1	CASSSGGTYNEQFF	TGTGCCAGCAGTAGCGGGGGAACCTACAATGAGCAGTTCTTC